These 8 T cell receptor beta chains share one sample of origin, sequenced in a study of shared clonotypes between healthy human individuals. Using immunoSEQ multiplex PCR, the repertoire was profiled, and TCRdb retains in-frame clones only, with some absent. Seen here are 450,000 to 500,000 clones, about 72% observed once, and the top ten hold 9.5% to 15%. The sample consisted of PBMCs. These TCRs come from a woman in her 40s in good health. Some clones in this sample may be carry-over from other donors' samples.

A remark on this clone: Other DNA variants within this sample encode the same CDR3. The genes are TRBV18 and TRBJ2-2; D not certain. The V gene's germline CDR1 is KGHSH and CDR2 LQKENI. V lost 3 bases and J lost 2, with 7 bases in between. CDR3 length: 14 residues. The CDR3 reads CASSPGYNTGELFF. CDR3 nucleotides: TGTGCCAGCTCACCGGGGTATAACACCGGGGAGCTGTTTTTT.

This clone was found many times. V gene TRBV2 combines with J gene TRBJ1-4, with 11 bases aligning to TRBD1. With 8 bases clipped from V and 5 bases from J, the junction kept 7 bases outside the gene matches. In germline, CDR1 is SNHLY, CDR2 FYNNEI. This CDR3 is built from 15 residues. The CDR3 bases are TGTGCCAGCGCGGGGACAGGGGGACGAAATGAAAAACTGTTTTTT. Its protein is CASAGTGGRNEKLFF.

The V gene is TRBV27, the J gene TRBJ2-7; 13 nucleotides line up with TRBD2. Germline CDR1 and CDR2: MNHEY and SMNVEV (reference sequence). V lost 6 bases and J lost 3; bases outside the gene matches: 8. This CDR3 has 16 amino acids. The CDR3 loop is CASRPPGLAGIYEQYF. DNA of the CDR3: TGTGCCAGCAGACCCCCGGGACTAGCGGGAATCTACGAGCAGTACTTC.

The chain joins TRBV29-1 to TRBJ1-2, with TRBD1 identical over 11 bases. With 5 bases clipped from V and 4 bases from J, the junction kept 3 bases outside the gene matches. The CDR3 extends over 13 amino acids. Germline-derived CDR1 and CDR2 are SQVTM and ANQGSEA. The CDR3 protein is CSVRTGGSYGYTF. The CDR3 DNA is TGCAGCGTTAGGACAGGGGGCAGCTATGGCTACACCTTC.

The chain combines TRBV27 with TRBJ2-2; a possible D gene is TRBD1 (6 bases). CDR3 length: 14 residues. Trimming took off 5 bases at V and 4 bases at J, with 11 bases between the two ends. Germline values: CDR1 MNHEY, CDR2 SMNVEV (reference sequence). In nucleotides, the CDR3 is TGTGCCAGCAGTGCAGGACAGTCCACCGGGGAGCTGTTTTTT. It specifies CASSAGQSTGELFF.

Notes on this clone: The same CDR3 arises from other DNA sequences in this sample as well. The J gene is TRBJ2-3, the V gene TRBV28; D unclear. Trimming took off 4 bases at V and 9 bases at J, with 8 bases between the two ends. The CDR3 consists of 11 residues. Germline CDR1 and CDR2: MDHEN and SYDVKM. CDR3 coding DNA: TGTGCCAGCAGTTCGGCCTTAACGCAGTATTTT. The encoded protein is CASSSALTQYF.

In regard to this clone: A read error likely explains this, since a far larger clone differs by one base. The J gene is TRBJ1-5, the V gene TRBV5-1; maybe TRBD1 (5 bases). Germline CDR1 reads SGHRS; CDR2 reads YFSETQ. Trimming cost V 4 bases and J 0 bases, with 23 bases left between them. This CDR3 is built from 19 residues. CDR3 coding DNA: TGCGCCAGCAGCCCTCCCCAGGCCCGACCCGGACATAGCAATCAGCCCCAGCATTTT. Its protein is CASSPPQARPGHSNQPQHF.

Details on this clone: A far larger clone is one nucleotide away, so this likely arose from a read error. Other DNA sequences in the same sample also yield this CDR3. The chain couples TRBV27 to TRBJ2-7, with D unclear. The CDR3 extends over 12 amino acids. Per the germline V gene, CDR1 is MNHEY and CDR2 is SMNVEV (reference sequence). The DNA for the CDR3 is TGTGCTAGCAGTGGTGGGGCCTACGAGCAGTACTTC. It encodes CASSGGAYEQYF.